The 29 T cell receptor beta chains below were found in one sample sequenced in a study of cytomegalovirus exposure and HLA in healthy donors. Sequencing used immunoSEQ multiplex PCR; TCRdb keeps in-frame clones, though not all of them. The sample lists 100,000 to 150,000 clones; roughly 90% were seen once. The sample was PBMCs. These receptor sequences come from a woman aged 18-29 years in good health and CMV-seronegative.

The count of this clone is one. The chain joins TRBV10-3 to TRBJ1-4, with TRBD1 identical over 7 bases. This CDR3 is 16 amino acids long. Germline V lookup: CDR1 ENHRY, CDR2 SYGVKD. Unmatched junction bases numbered 6, after V lost 2 bases and J lost 3 bases. In DNA, the CDR3 is TGTGCCATCAGTGAGCCTAAACAGGGGTCTAATGAAAAACTGTTTTTT. This encodes CAISEPKQGSNEKLFF.

The chain recombines TRBV19 with TRBJ2-5, with D perhaps TRBD1 (5 bases). From germline, CDR1 is LNHDA and CDR2 SQIVND (reference sequence). V was shortened by 1 base and J by 3 bases, with 15 bases between the two germline ends. This CDR3 comprises 16 residues. CDR3 in DNA: TGTGCCAGTAGTATAGGGGGCAGGCCACCTAAAGAGACCCAGTACTTC. It specifies CASSIGGRPPKETQYF.

This sequence joins TRBV5-5 and TRBJ2-1, with D perhaps TRBD2 (5 bases). Germline values: CDR1 SGHKS, CDR2 YYEKEE (reference sequence). The CDR3 contains 15 residues. V was trimmed by 1 base and J by 4 bases, leaving 12 bases between them. CDR3 protein: CASSLSGDPYNEQFF. The CDR3 coding sequence is TGTGCCAGCAGCTTGTCCGGGGATCCGTACAATGAGCAGTTCTTC.

J is TRBJ1-1 and V is TRBV7-6; the D gene is possibly TRBD1 (5 bases). Trimming cost V 5 bases and J 7 bases, with 14 bases left between them. Germline V gene sequence: CDR1 SGHVS, CDR2 FNYEAQ. The CDR3 covers 13 residues. The DNA of the CDR3 is TGTGCCAGCAGCACGGGACTCCGCGGTGAAGCTTTCTTT. It yields the protein CASSTGLRGEAFF.

CDR3 coding DNA: TGTGCCAGCAGCCAGGGGGCAGGGTCGGTTTACGAGCAGTACTTC. Amino acids: CASSQGAGSVYEQYF. V gene TRBV11-2 combines with J gene TRBJ2-7, with 8 bases fitting TRBD1. The CDR3 contains 15 residues. The germline V gene has CDR1 SGHAT and CDR2 FQNNGV. Trimming removed 5 bases from V and 4 bases from J; junction bases left unmatched: 10.

CDR3 sequence reads: CASKWAGGEQYF. The CDR3 DNA is TGTGCCAGCAAATGGGCGGGGGGCGAGCAGTACTTC. This sequence joins TRBV6-1 and TRBJ2-7, with 8 bases aligning to TRBD2. The V gene end was trimmed by 7 bases and the J gene end by 6 bases; junction bases not matched to a gene: 5. Germline V CDR1 and CDR2: MNHNS, SASEGT. The CDR3 extends over 12 amino acids.

This clone was observed once. The chain has TRBV5-4 and TRBJ2-7, with D perhaps matching TRBD2 (5 bases). Per the germline V gene, CDR1 is SGHNT and CDR2 is YYREEE (reference sequence). CDR3 size: 13 residues. Trimming stripped 6 bases from V and 0 bases from J, with 10 bases between. As DNA, the CDR3 is TGTGCCAGCACGACACGGGGCTCCTACGAGCAGTACTTC. This gives the protein CASTTRGSYEQYF.

This sequence joins TRBV5-1 and TRBJ2-7; 7 nucleotides agree with TRBD1. Trimming cost V 0 bases and J 2 bases; bases outside gene matches: 2. The CDR3 sequence is 14 residues long. Germline-derived CDR1 and CDR2 are SGHRS and YFSETQ. The CDR3 DNA follows: TGCGCCAGCAGCTTGGGGACAGGCCCCTACGAGCAGTACTTC. It specifies CASSLGTGPYEQYF.

V is TRBV15 and J is TRBJ2-7, with 12 bases that match TRBD1. Germline V gene lookup returns CDR1 LNHNV and CDR2 YYDKDF (reference sequence). V lost 0 bases, J lost 2 bases, and 8 bases stayed unmatched. This CDR3 comprises 18 residues. CDR3 DNA: TGTGCCACCAGCAGAGACCCTGGGACAGGGGGCGCGGCCTACGAGCAGTACTTC. Amino acid sequence: CATSRDPGTGGAAYEQYF.

About this clone itself: One junction end does not reproduce the germline sequence, and a read error may be involved. This rearrangement joins TRBV7-7 to TRBJ2-1; maybe TRBD1 (6 bases). This CDR3 comprises 15 residues. CDR1 is SSHAT and CDR2 is FNYEAQ in the germline V gene (reference sequence). CDR3 sequence: CASSLGPVGTNEQFF. The CDR3 DNA follows: TGTGCTAGCAGCTTAGGCCCGGTCGGGACAAATGAGCAGTTCTTC. Together with reference TRBV7-7 and TRBJ2-1, the CDR3 gives the full variable domain: GAGVSQSPRYKVTKRGQDVTLRCDPISSHATLYWYQQALGQGPEFLTYFNYEAQPDKSGLPSDRFSAERPEGSISTLTIQRTEQRDSAMYRCASSLGPVGTNEQFFGPGTRLTVL.

The chain has TRBV5-6 and TRBJ2-7; 7 bases align to TRBD1. Looked up from germline, CDR1 is SGHDT and CDR2 is YYEEEE. Trimming removed 4 bases from V and 4 bases from J; junction bases left unmatched: 2. The CDR3 loop spans 12 amino acids. CDR3 amino acids: CASSPGQYEQYF. In DNA, the CDR3 is TGTGCCAGCAGCCCGGGACAGTACGAGCAGTACTTC.

The chain combines TRBV28 with TRBJ1-3; no definite D call. The length of the CDR3 is 14 residues. Trimming left V 4 bases short and J 5 bases short, with 12 bases between. CDR1 is MDHEN, CDR2 SYDVKM, per germline. CDR3 in DNA: TGTGCCAGCAGTTCCCTCGGTGAAAGAAACACCATATATTTT. Its translation: CASSSLGERNTIYF. The full variable domain, completed using reference TRBV28 and TRBJ1-3, is DVKVTQSSRYLVKRTGEKVFLECVQDMDHENMFWYRQDPGLGLRLIYFSYDVKMKEKGDIPEGYSVSREKKERFSLILESASTNQTSMYLCASSSLGERNTIYFGEGSWLTVV.

The chain carries TRBV7-2 and TRBJ2-1; D not resolved. Germline V lookup: CDR1 SGHTA, CDR2 FQGNSA. V was clipped by 0 bases and J by 0 bases, with 12 bases between them. The length of the CDR3 is 17 residues. The CDR3: CASSLAVTRSSYNEQFF. The CDR3 region has the DNA TGTGCCAGCAGCTTAGCCGTGACCCGGAGCTCCTACAATGAGCAGTTCTTC.

This chain uses TRBV2 with TRBJ2-1; possible D gene TRBD2, 6 bases. The CDR3 length is 15 residues. In germline, CDR1 is SNHLY, CDR2 FYNNEI. V dropped 1 base and J dropped 7 bases, with 14 bases sitting between them. The CDR3 nucleotides are TGTGCCAGCAGTGAAGGGGGACTCCGTAAGAATGAGCAGTTCTTC. Translating it yields CASSEGGLRKNEQFF.

In DNA form, the CDR3 reads TGTGCCAGCAAGCCGGGACAGGGGAAGTACGAGCAGTACTTC. The encoded protein is CASKPGQGKYEQYF. The chain joins TRBV2 to TRBJ2-7; 10 bases line up with TRBD1. This CDR3 is 14 amino acids long. Germline V gene lookup returns CDR1 SNHLY and CDR2 FYNNEI. V gave up 7 bases and J gave up 4 bases; unmatched junction bases: 7.

The chain links TRBV7-6 to TRBJ2-7, with a tentative D call TRBD2 (5 bases). The CDR3 length is 15 residues. Germline CDR1 is SGHVS and CDR2 is FNYEAQ. Trimming stripped 4 bases from V and 2 bases from J, with 15 bases between. CDR3 sequence reads: CASSSSPGEPYEQYF. The CDR3 nucleotides read TGTGCCAGCAGCTCCTCTCCCGGGGAACCCTACGAGCAGTACTTC.

The chain carries TRBV4-1 and TRBJ1-2, with TRBD1 identical over 7 bases. CDR1 MGHRA and CDR2 YSYEKL come from the germline V gene. The CDR3 spans 19 residues. With V trimmed by 4 bases and J by 2 bases, 19 bases remained unmatched. The CDR3 coding sequence is TGCGCCAGCAGCCCGACGGTTACAGGGGTACCCGCGCTAAACTATGGCTACACCTTC. It translates to CASSPTVTGVPALNYGYTF.

CDR3 nucleotide sequence: TGTGCCAGCAGCCATAGAAGGACTAGCGGGACAGAGACCCAGTACTTC. Its protein product is CASSHRRTSGTETQYF. This chain connects TRBV7-9 to TRBJ2-5, with 12 bases aligning to TRBD2. V lost 5 bases, J lost 4 bases, and 8 bases stayed unmatched. This CDR3 is 16 amino acids long. CDR1 SEHNR and CDR2 FQNEAQ come from the germline V gene (reference sequence).

Only one count was recorded for this clone. The genes are TRBV5-8 and TRBJ1-1, with 8 bases lining up with TRBD1. Trimming cost V 1 base and J 7 bases; bases outside gene matches: 6. CDR3 length: 14 amino acids. Germline CDR1 is SGHTS and CDR2 is YDEGEE. CDR3 nucleotides: TGTGCCAGCAGCTTGACAGGGGGTATCGATGAAGCTTTCTTT. Its protein product is CASSLTGGIDEAFF.

V gene TRBV30 combines with J gene TRBJ2-7, with 9 positions matching TRBD1. Germline loops: CDR1 GTSNPN, CDR2 SVGIG (reference sequence). This CDR3 contains 12 residues. J gave up 7 bases and V 3 bases, and 4 bases lay outside the gene matches. CDR3 nucleotides: TGTGCCTGGAGCTACAGGGGGCTTGAGCAGTACTTC. Encoded protein: CAWSYRGLEQYF.

The chain combines TRBV30 with TRBJ2-7; possible D gene TRBD1, 6 bases. The CDR3 loop spans 13 amino acids. V lost 4 bases, J lost 6 bases, and 16 bases lay in between. The germline gives CDR1 GTSNPN, CDR2 SVGIG (reference sequence). The CDR3 protein is CAWMAGAGREQYF. CDR3 coding DNA: TGTGCCTGGATGGCAGGGGCGGGTCGCGAGCAGTACTTC.

The gene calls are TRBV28 and TRBJ1-2, with D perhaps matching TRBD1 (5 bases). CDR1 and CDR2 from the germline V gene are MDHEN and SYDVKM. There are 16 residues in the CDR3. Trimming pared 6 bases from V and 8 bases from J, leaving 25 bases between. The CDR3: CASRGAGGSDFSGYTF. Here the CDR3 DNA reads TGTGCCAGCAGGGGAGCGGGGGGATCGGACTTCTCAGGCTACACCTTC.

The chain has TRBV4-1 and TRBJ2-5; D uncertain. CDR1 is MGHRA and CDR2 is YSYEKL in the germline V gene. Trimming took 4 bases from V and 5 from J, leaving 11 bases between them. The CDR3 has 13 amino acids. The CDR3 is CASSPWSVETQYF. CDR3 in DNA: TGCGCCAGCAGCCCTTGGAGCGTGGAGACCCAGTACTTC.

This clone was picked up one time. CDR3 sequence reads: CASSTAGAGSQETQYF. In DNA form, the CDR3 reads TGTGCCAGCAGCACCGCCGGAGCGGGGTCCCAAGAGACCCAGTACTTC. The chain employs TRBV7-2 and TRBJ2-5; 7 nucleotides match TRBD2. The CDR3 is 16 residues long. V lost 5 bases to trimming and J lost 1 base; unmatched junction nucleotides: 10. Germline assignment: CDR1 SGHTA and CDR2 FQGNSA. Drawing the rest from reference TRBV7-2 and TRBJ2-5, the complete variable domain is GAGVSQSPSNKVTEKGKDVELRCDPISGHTALYWYRQSLGQGLEFLIYFQGNSAPDKSGLPSDRFSAERTGGSVSTLTIQRTQQEDSAVYLCASSTAGAGSQETQYFGPGTRLLVL.

The chain combines TRBV27 with TRBJ2-3; 12 bases align to TRBD1. Germline trimming cut 5 bases from V and 4 bases from J; bases unmatched to any gene: 10. This CDR3 has 17 amino acids. Germline V gives CDR1 MNHEY, CDR2 SMNVEV (reference sequence). This CDR3 reads CASSRPGTGGLADTQYF. The CDR3 coding sequence is TGTGCCAGCAGTCGACCCGGGACAGGGGGCTTGGCAGATACGCAGTATTTT.

The chain employs TRBV6-1 and TRBJ2-1, with 11 bases fitting TRBD2. The CDR3 has 15 residues. Germline values: CDR1 MNHNS, CDR2 SASEGT. The junction had 5 bases not matched to a gene; V was cut back by 6 bases and J by 4 bases. The CDR3 sequence is CASSPTSGGYNEQFF. The CDR3 nucleotides are TGTGCCAGCAGCCCTACTAGCGGGGGTTACAATGAGCAGTTCTTC.

In this sample, this clone turned up a few times. CDR3 DNA sequence: TGTGCCAGCAGCTTCGGAGAGGATGAAGCTTTCTTT. Translating gives CASSFGEDEAFF. The V and J genes are TRBV5-6 and TRBJ1-1; no reliable D call. Germline V gives CDR1 SGHDT, CDR2 YYEEEE. The CDR3 is 12 residues long. Trimming cost V 2 bases and J 7 bases, with 9 bases left between them.

The rearrangement uses TRBV27 and TRBJ2-7, with 10 bases that match TRBD2. This CDR3 is built from 14 residues. The V and J ends lost 5 bases and 2 bases, in that order; junction bases with no gene match: 3. Germline CDR1 and CDR2: MNHEY and SMNVEV (reference sequence). For the CDR3, the DNA is TGTGCCAGCAGTACCGGGACTAGCGCCTACGAGCAGTACTTC. This translates into CASSTGTSAYEQYF.

V gene TRBV18 combines with J gene TRBJ2-7; 11 bases are a match to TRBD2. The trim removed 6 bases at V and 6 bases at J, leaving 7 bases unmatched. Germline V gene sequence: CDR1 KGHSH, CDR2 LQKENI. CDR3 size: 14 residues. The CDR3 sequence: CASSLAGGGSEQYF. CDR3 DNA sequence: TGTGCCAGCTCGCTAGCGGGGGGCGGTTCCGAGCAGTACTTC.